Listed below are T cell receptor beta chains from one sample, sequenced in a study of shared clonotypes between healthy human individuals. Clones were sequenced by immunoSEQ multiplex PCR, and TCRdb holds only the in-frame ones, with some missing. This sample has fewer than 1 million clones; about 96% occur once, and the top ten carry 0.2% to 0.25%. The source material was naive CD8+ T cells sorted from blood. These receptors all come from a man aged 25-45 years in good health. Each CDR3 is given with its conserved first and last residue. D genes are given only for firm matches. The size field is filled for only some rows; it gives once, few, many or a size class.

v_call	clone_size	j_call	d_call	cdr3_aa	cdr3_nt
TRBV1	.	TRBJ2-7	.	CTSSQDGGAVPYEQYF	TGCACCAGCAGCCAAGATGGGGGGGCAGTTCCCTACGAGCAGTACTTC
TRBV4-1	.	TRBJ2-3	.	CASSLGVEAQYF	TGCGCCAGCAGCCTGGGAGTTGAGGCGCAGTATTTT
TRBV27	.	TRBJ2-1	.	CASGLGQVARNEQFF	TGTGCCAGCGGTCTCGGGCAGGTAGCTCGCAATGAGCAGTTCTTC
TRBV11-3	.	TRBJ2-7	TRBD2	CASSSTTSGGNYEQYF	TGTGCCAGCAGCAGCACTACGTCGGGGGGGAACTACGAGCAGTACTTC
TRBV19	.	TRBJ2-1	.	CASSIFGSSYNEQFF	TGTGCCAGTAGTATTTTCGGGAGCTCCTACAATGAGCAGTTCTTC
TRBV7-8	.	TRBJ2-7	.	CASSLVSNYEQYF	TGTGCCAGCAGTTTGGTAAGCAACTACGAGCAGTACTTC
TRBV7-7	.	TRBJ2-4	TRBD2	CASSPSLATAKNIQYF	TGTGCTAGCAGCCCCTCACTAGCGACAGCCAAAAACATTCAGTACTTC
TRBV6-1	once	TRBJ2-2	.	CASSDRDTGELFF	TGTGCCAGCAGTGACAGGGACACCGGGGAGCTGTTTTTT
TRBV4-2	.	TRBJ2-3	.	CASSQASLTVTDTQYF	TGTGCCAGCAGCCAAGCTTCACTGACAGTCACAGATACGCAGTATTTT
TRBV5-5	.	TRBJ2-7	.	CASSGGDRSEQYF	TGTGCCAGCAGCGGGGGGGACAGAAGCGAGCAGTACTTC
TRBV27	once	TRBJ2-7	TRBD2	CASRLAGYYEQYF	TGTGCCAGCAGACTAGCGGGATACTACGAGCAGTACTTC
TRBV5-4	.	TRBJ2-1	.	CASSLSLSSYNEQFF	TGTGCCAGCAGCCTTTCCCTCAGCTCCTACAATGAGCAGTTCTTC
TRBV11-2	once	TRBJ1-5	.	CASSLGHVGNQPQHF	TGTGCCAGCAGCTTAGGACACGTGGGCAATCAGCCCCAGCATTTT
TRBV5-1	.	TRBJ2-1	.	CASSLDPGKRHGVYNEQFF	TGCGCCAGCAGCTTGGACCCCGGGAAACGCCATGGTGTCTACAATGAGCAGTTCTTC
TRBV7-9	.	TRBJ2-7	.	CASTRLRDEQYF	TGTGCCAGCACCCGTTTACGGGACGAGCAGTACTTC
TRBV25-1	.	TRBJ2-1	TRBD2	CASSRPRSGSPDNEQFF	TGTGCCAGCAGTCGACCACGTAGCGGGAGCCCCGACAATGAGCAGTTCTTC
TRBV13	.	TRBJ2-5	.	CASSRPTEYQETQYF	TGTGCCAGCAGCCGCCCGACAGAGTACCAAGAGACCCAGTACTTC
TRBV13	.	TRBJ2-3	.	CASSFLGADTQYF	TGTGCCAGCAGCTTCTTGGGGGCAGATACGCAGTATTTT
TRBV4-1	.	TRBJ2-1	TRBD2	CASSRTSGTYNEQFF	TGCGCCAGCAGCCGAACTAGCGGTACCTACAATGAGCAGTTCTTC
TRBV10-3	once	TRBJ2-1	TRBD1	CASLGGTGGRDEQFF	TGTGCCAGCTTAGGAGGGACAGGGGGCCGGGATGAGCAGTTCTTC
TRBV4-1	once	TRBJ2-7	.	CASSQMDTYEQYF	TGCGCCAGCAGCCAGATGGACACCTACGAGCAGTACTTC
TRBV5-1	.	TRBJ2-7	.	CASSLAVSYEQYF	TGCGCCAGCAGCTTGGCCGTCAGTTACGAGCAGTACTTC
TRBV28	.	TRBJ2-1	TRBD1	CASDLRDRGLPRAYNEQFF	TGTGCCAGCGATCTCCGGGACAGGGGGCTTCCTCGAGCCTACAATGAGCAGTTCTTC
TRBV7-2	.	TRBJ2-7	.	CASSIRRADSHEQYF	TGTGCCAGCAGCATCCGGAGGGCGGACTCCCACGAGCAGTACTTC
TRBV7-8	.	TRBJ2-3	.	CASSLDYEQYF	TGTGCCAGCAGCCTGGACTACGAGCAGTATTTT
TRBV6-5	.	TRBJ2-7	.	CASGPRDEQYF	TGTGCCAGCGGTCCAAGAGACGAGCAGTACTTC
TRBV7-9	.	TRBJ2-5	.	CASSYLSTLYQETQYF	TGTGCCAGCAGCTACCTCTCCACTTTATATCAAGAGACCCAGTACTTC
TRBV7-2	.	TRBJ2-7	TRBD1	CASSGQSYEQYF	TGTGCCAGCTCGGGACAGTCCTACGAGCAGTACTTC
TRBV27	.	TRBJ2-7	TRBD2	CASSLGTRGEQYF	TGTGCCAGCAGTTTGGGGACTAGGGGCGAGCAGTACTTC
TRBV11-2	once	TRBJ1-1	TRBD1	CASSASQGDTEAFF	TGTGCCAGCAGCGCTTCGCAGGGGGACACTGAAGCTTTCTTT
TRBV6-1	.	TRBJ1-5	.	CASSEARGGSNQPQHF	TGTGCCAGCAGTGAGGCACGGGGGGGAAGCAATCAGCCCCAGCATTTT
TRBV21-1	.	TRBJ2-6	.	CASSRQGGSGANVLTF	TGTGCCAGCAGCCGACAGGGAGGCTCTGGGGCCAACGTCCTGACTTTC
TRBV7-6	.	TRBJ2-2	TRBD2	CASSRSQREERTGELFF	TGTGCCAGCAGCCGATCTCAGCGGGAGGAAAGGACCGGGGAGCTGTTTTTT
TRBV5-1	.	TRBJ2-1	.	CASSLAIRDGPYNEQFF	TGCGCCAGCAGCTTGGCCATTAGGGACGGGCCCTACAATGAGCAGTTCTTC
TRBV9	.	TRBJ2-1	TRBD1	CASSVGTGSYNEQFF	TGTGCCAGCAGCGTAGGGACAGGGTCCTACAATGAGCAGTTCTTC
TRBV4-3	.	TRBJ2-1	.	CASSQEQGSDEQFF	TGCGCCAGCAGCCAAGAACAGGGATCGGATGAGCAGTTCTTC
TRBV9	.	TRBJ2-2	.	CASSVPRSETNTGELFF	TGTGCCAGCAGCGTACCCAGATCCGAGACGAACACCGGGGAGCTGTTTTTT
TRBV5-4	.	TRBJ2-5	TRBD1	CATEDRGETQYF	TGTGCCACGGAGGACAGGGGAGAGACCCAGTACTTC
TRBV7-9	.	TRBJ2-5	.	CASSLLGGSPETQYF	TGTGCCAGCAGCTTACTTGGGGGGAGTCCGGAGACCCAGTACTTC
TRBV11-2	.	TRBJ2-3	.	CASSFPPTDTQYF	TGTGCCAGCAGCTTCCCACCCACAGATACGCAGTATTTT
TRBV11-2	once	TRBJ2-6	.	CASSYGKAGANVLTF	TGTGCCAGCAGCTACGGGAAGGCTGGGGCCAACGTCCTGACTTTC
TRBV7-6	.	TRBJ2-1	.	CASSYSWVGRSPRVGDEQFF	TGTGCCAGCAGCTACTCGTGGGTAGGTAGAAGCCCCCGAGTTGGAGATGAGCAGTTCTTC
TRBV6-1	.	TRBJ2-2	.	CASSFVGTGELFF	TGTGCCAGCAGTTTTGTGGGGACCGGGGAGCTGTTTTTT
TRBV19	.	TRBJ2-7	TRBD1	CASSTRQGGYEQYF	TGTGCCAGTAGTACAAGACAGGGTGGCTACGAGCAGTACTTC
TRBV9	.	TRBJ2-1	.	CASSVGSTSYNEQFF	TGTGCCAGCAGCGTAGGGAGTACCTCCTACAATGAGCAGTTCTTC
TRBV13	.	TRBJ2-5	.	CASSFRGQETQYF	TGTGCCAGCAGCTTCCGGGGACAAGAGACCCAGTACTTC
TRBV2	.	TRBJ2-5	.	CASRRSGEIVGETQYF	TGTGCCAGCAGAAGAAGTGGGGAAATAGTTGGCGAGACCCAGTACTTC
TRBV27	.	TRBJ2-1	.	CASSQTPILEQFF	TGTGCCAGCAGCCAGACCCCGATTCTTGAGCAGTTCTTC
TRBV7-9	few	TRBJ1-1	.	CASSLIIGEAFF	TGTGCCAGCAGCCTAATCATTGGTGAAGCTTTCTTT
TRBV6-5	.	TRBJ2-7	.	CASSYSGSLGEQYF	TGTGCCAGCAGTTACTCGGGGTCACTAGGCGAGCAGTACTTC
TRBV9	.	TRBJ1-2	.	CASSGYREVNYGYTF	TGTGCCAGCAGCGGGTACAGGGAAGTTAACTATGGCTACACCTTC
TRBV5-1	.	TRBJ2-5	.	CASSLVSQETQYF	TGCGCCAGCAGCTTGGTTAGCCAAGAGACCCAGTACTTC
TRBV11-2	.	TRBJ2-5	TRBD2	CASSFLVDSGRETQYF	TGTGCCAGCAGCTTCCTGGTGGACAGCGGGAGGGAGACCCAGTACTTC
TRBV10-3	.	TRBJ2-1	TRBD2	CAISGLEGYNEQFF	TGTGCCATCAGCGGACTAGAGGGCTACAATGAGCAGTTCTTC
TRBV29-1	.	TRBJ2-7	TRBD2	CSVGLAETYEQYF	TGCAGCGTCGGACTAGCGGAAACCTACGAGCAGTACTTC
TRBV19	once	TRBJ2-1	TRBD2	CASSISGGSSYNEQFF	TGTGCCAGTAGTATCAGTGGCGGGAGCTCCTACAATGAGCAGTTCTTC
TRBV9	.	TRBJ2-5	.	CASSVWAGEEETQYF	TGTGCCAGCAGCGTATGGGCAGGGGAGGAAGAGACCCAGTACTTC
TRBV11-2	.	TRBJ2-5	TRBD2	CASSLKGLAGGPGGTQYF	TGTGCCAGCAGCTTAAAGGGACTAGCGGGAGGGCCTGGGGGGACCCAGTACTTC
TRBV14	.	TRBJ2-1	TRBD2	CASSQEGLAGGRNEQFF	TGTGCCAGCAGCCAAGAGGGACTAGCGGGAGGGCGCAATGAGCAGTTCTTC
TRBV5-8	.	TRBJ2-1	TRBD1	CASSLGFEGADNEQFF	TGTGCCAGCAGCTTGGGATTTGAGGGGGCAGATAATGAGCAGTTCTTC